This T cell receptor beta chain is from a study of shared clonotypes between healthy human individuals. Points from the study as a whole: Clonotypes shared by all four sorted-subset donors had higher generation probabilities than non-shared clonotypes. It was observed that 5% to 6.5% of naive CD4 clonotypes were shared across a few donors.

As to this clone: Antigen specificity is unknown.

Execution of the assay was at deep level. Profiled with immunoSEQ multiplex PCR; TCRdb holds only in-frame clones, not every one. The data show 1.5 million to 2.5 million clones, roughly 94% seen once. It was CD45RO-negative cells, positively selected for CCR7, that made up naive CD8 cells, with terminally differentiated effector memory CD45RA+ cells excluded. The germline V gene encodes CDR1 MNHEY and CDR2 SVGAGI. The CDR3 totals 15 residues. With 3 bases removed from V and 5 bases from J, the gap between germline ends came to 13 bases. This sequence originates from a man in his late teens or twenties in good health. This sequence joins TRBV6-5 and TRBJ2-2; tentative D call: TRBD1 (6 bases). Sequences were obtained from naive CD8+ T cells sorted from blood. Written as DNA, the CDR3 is TGTGCCAGCAGTTATTTTCAGGGGAGTACCGGGGAGCTGTTTTTT. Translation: CASSYFQGSTGELFF.